The next 18 T cell receptor beta chains were all read from a single sample in a study of blood T cells in healthy people across ages. With a J-beta primer mix and a sample-barcoded 5' primer, a second PCR ran 7 to 11 cycles. TCRdb passed the 5' RACE reads through MiXCR, listing each CDR3 protein once. The sample contains 450,000 to 700,000 distinct CDR3 sequences, 27% of which appear only once. The sample consisted of blood. Every receptor here comes from a woman in her seventies in good health.

The chain joins TRBV12-3 or TRBV12-4 to TRBJ1-1; the D is unclear. The CDR3 runs 15 residues. Deletions cut 2 bases from V and 4 bases from J, with 14 bases between. CDR3 coding DNA: TGTGCCAGCAGTTTACTCTCTGGCCGAATCACTGAAGCTTTCTTT. This codes for CASSLLSGRITEAFF.

The chain recombines TRBV6-5 with TRBJ1-2; no clear D gene. Per the germline V gene, CDR1 is MNHEY and CDR2 is SVGAGI. V lost 4 bases, J lost 4 bases, and 10 bases lay in between. The CDR3 extends over 13 amino acids. This CDR3 reads CASSSPALYGYTF. CDR3 DNA sequence: TGTGCCAGCAGTTCCCCCGCCCTCTATGGCTACACCTTC.

This sequence joins TRBV27 and TRBJ1-1, with D possibly matching TRBD1 (5 bases). The CDR3 is 15 amino acids. Trimming removed 2 bases from V and 2 bases from J, with 12 bases in between. Germline V gene data show CDR1 as MNHEY and CDR2 as SMNVEV (reference sequence). For the CDR3, the DNA is TGTGCCAGCAGTTTAAGTCTGAGGGGAAACACTGAAGCTTTCTTT. Encoded protein: CASSLSLRGNTEAFF.

The J gene is TRBJ2-6, the V gene TRBV7-2; D may be TRBD1 (6 bases). This CDR3 is built from 15 residues. V lost 7 bases and J lost 1, with 11 bases in between. Germline V gives CDR1 SGHTA, CDR2 FQGNSA. CDR3 region: CASILDRSGANVLTF. CDR3 sequence (DNA): TGTGCCAGCATACTCGACAGGTCTGGGGCCAACGTCCTGACTTTC.

This clonotype has only a few counts. V usage is TRBV11-3 and J usage is TRBJ2-1; D is possibly TRBD2 (6 bases). The CDR3 extends over 14 amino acids. In germline, CDR1 is SGHNT, CDR2 YENEEA. V shed 1 base and J shed 8 bases, with 12 bases lying between them. CDR3 DNA: TGTGCCAGCAGCTTAGTCAGGGACTCGGATGAGCAGTTCTTC. Its protein product is CASSLVRDSDEQFF.

The table lists this clonotype with many counts. The V gene is TRBV28, the J gene TRBJ2-7; D ambiguous. Looked up from germline, CDR1 is MDHEN and CDR2 is SYDVKM. CDR3 length equals 12 residues. V was clipped by 1 base and J by 4 bases, with 5 bases between them. This chain's CDR3 is CASSLSGYEQYF. The CDR3 DNA reads TGTGCCAGCAGTTTATCCGGGTACGAGCAGTACTTC.

The chain employs TRBV5-1 and TRBJ1-4, with D possibly TRBD1 on 6 matching bases. V shed 3 bases and J shed 2 bases, with 11 bases lying between them. There are 15 residues in the CDR3. Per germline, CDR1 SGHRS and CDR2 YFSETQ. The CDR3, as DNA: TGCGCCAGCAGCTCTGGACAGCAGACTAATGAAAAACTGTTTTTT. Translated: CASSSGQQTNEKLFF.

The CDR3 loop is CASGWTGHDQPQHF. The CDR3 bases are TGTGCCAGCGGTTGGACAGGGCATGATCAGCCCCAGCATTTT. The genes are TRBV3-1 and TRBJ1-5; 8 positions match TRBD1. The CDR3 length is 14 residues. Germline CDR1 reads LGHDT; CDR2 reads YNNKEL (reference sequence). With V trimmed by 8 bases and J by 5 bases, 8 bases remained unmatched.

In DNA form, the CDR3 reads TGTGCCAGCAGTGACCGGACTGAAGAGACCCAGTACTTC. Translation gives CASSDRTEETQYF. V is TRBV6-1 and J is TRBJ2-5, with D tentatively TRBD2 (5 bases). The CDR3 extends over 13 amino acids. CDR1 MNHNS and CDR2 SASEGT come from the germline V gene. V lost 3 bases, J lost 3 bases, and 8 bases lay in between.

The gene calls are TRBV12-3 or TRBV12-4 and TRBJ1-1; tentatively, D is TRBD1 (5 bases). The CDR3 has 17 amino acids. V lost 4 bases, J lost 1 base, and 19 bases lay in between. Here the CDR3 DNA reads TGTGCCAGCAGTTCCCAAAAAGTGGGGGATTCGAACACTGAAGCTTTCTTT. It codes for CASSSQKVGDSNTEAFF.

The sample holds a few counts of this clonotype. This chain connects TRBV20-1 to TRBJ2-4; D might be TRBD2 (5 bases). V was cut by 6 bases and J by 7 bases, with 19 bases left in between. The CDR3 runs to 14 residues. CDR1 and CDR2 (germline): DFQATT, SNEGSKA (reference sequence). CDR3 coding DNA: TGCAGTGCCCCCGAGGTACGGCGGGCTAACATTCAGTACTTC. Protein product: CSAPEVRRANIQYF.

This clonotype was counted ten times or more. The genes are TRBV30 and TRBJ1-3; D gene uncertain. V shed 2 bases and J shed 0 bases, with 8 bases lying between them. The CDR3 loop spans 14 amino acids. In germline, CDR1 is GTSNPN, CDR2 SVGIG (reference sequence). CDR3 sequence (DNA): TGTGCCTGGAGTATAGGAGGCTCTGGAAACACCATATATTTT. This codes for CAWSIGGSGNTIYF.

This clonotype was detected a few times. Germline and junction disagree at one end, which may indicate a read error. The gene calls are TRBV7-9 and TRBJ1-5; D is perhaps TRBD1 (6 bases). Germline-derived CDR1 and CDR2 are SEHNR and FQNEAQ (reference sequence). There are 14 residues in the CDR3. This CDR3 is CASSLDRTDQPQHF. The CDR3 DNA reads as TGCGCCAGCAGCTTAGATAGGACAGACCAGCCCCAGCATTTT.

This clonotype has a handful of counts. This chain joins TRBV6-6 and TRBJ1-2; 8 positions match TRBD1. The junction had 7 bases not matched to a gene; V was cut back by 5 bases and J by 8 bases. The germline V gene has CDR1 MNHNY and CDR2 SVGAGI (reference sequence). The CDR3 contains 13 residues. CDR3 DNA sequence: TGTGCCAGCAGTCGGCTACAGGGGGTGGGCTACACCTTC. It is translated as CASSRLQGVGYTF.

This clonotype has more than one count but fewer than ten. This sequence may be a read error, since a much larger clone differs from it by one base. The chain recombines TRBV4-3 with TRBJ2-5, with a possible D match to TRBD2 (6 bases). CDR3 length: 13 amino acids. Germline CDR1 reads LGHNA; CDR2 reads YSLEER. CDR3 coding DNA: TGCACCAGCAGCTCGGGACTGCAAGAGACCCAGTACTTC. Translation gives CTSSSGLQETQYF.

This clonotype was seen a few times. J is TRBJ1-1 and V is TRBV12-3 or TRBV12-4; D remains unclear. CDR3 length: 12 residues. V lost 3 bases and J 7 bases, leaving 9 bases between the germline ends. The CDR3 sequence: CASSFRAVEAFF. In nucleotides, the CDR3 is TGTGCCAGCAGTTTTAGGGCAGTTGAAGCTTTCTTT.

The J gene is TRBJ2-4, the V gene TRBV6-2 or TRBV6-3, with D possibly called TRBD1 or TRBD2 (5 bases each). Germline V CDR1 and CDR2: MNHEY, SVGEGT. V dropped 6 bases and J dropped 6 bases, with 18 bases sitting between them. The CDR3 length is 15 residues. The CDR3 DNA follows: TGTGCCAGCAGCCCTGGGGGTGGGAATACAAACATTCAGTACTTC. This codes for CASSPGGGNTNIQYF.

CDR3 DNA sequence: TGTGCCAGCAGCCAACGGGCCTGGGACGGCTCCTACGAGCAGTACTTC. It specifies CASSQRAWDGSYEQYF. V usage is TRBV9 and J usage is TRBJ2-7; TRBD1 or TRBD2 may be the D gene (5 bases each). V was trimmed by 4 bases and J by 0 bases, leaving 17 bases between them. The CDR3 runs to 16 residues. Germline V gene lookup returns CDR1 SGDLS and CDR2 YYNGEE.